The rows below give T cell receptor beta chains drawn from one sample of a study of T cells in Graves' hyperthyroidism and ophthalmopathy. MiXCR was run by TCRdb on the multiplex PCR reads, yielding one entry per CDR3 protein. The data contain about 350,000 distinct CDR3 sequences, roughly 13% of them singletons. The sample consisted of blood. These receptors all come from a woman under 40 with Graves' hyperthyroidism. Each CDR3 is given with its conserved first and last residue. A D gene is named only where the DNA matches it firmly. Expanded clones are given a class, and other clones once, few, many or no size at all.

v_gene	abundance	d_gene	j_gene	CDR3nt	CDR3aa
TRBV2	few	.	TRBJ2-7	TGTGCCAGCAGGGTCGGGTGGGGGCTTCAACACGAGCAGTACTTC	CASRVGWGLQHEQYF
TRBV9	few	TRBD2	TRBJ2-7	TGTGCCAGCAGCGTATCGCGGGGGGCCCCTTACGAGCAGTACTTC	CASSVSRGAPYEQYF
TRBV5-6	.	TRBD1	TRBJ1-1	TGTGCCAGCAGCTTGGGGGACAGCTTCTACGCTGAAGCTTTCTTT	CASSLGDSFYAEAFF
TRBV6-2/TRBV6-3	.	.	TRBJ2-7	TGTGCCAGCAGTTACTCGATTGCGGAGTTGGGCGGGTGGTCCTACGAGCAGTACTTC	CASSYSIAELGGWSYEQYF
TRBV20-1	.	.	TRBJ1-4	TGCAGTGCTCCCACCTCCCTGACAGAACTGTTTTTT	CSAPTSLTELFF
TRBV25-1	few	TRBD2	TRBJ2-1	TGTGCAGATGTAGCGGGAGCTATGAATGAGCAGTTCTTC	CADVAGAMNEQFF
TRBV2	.	TRBD2	TRBJ2-1	TGTGCCAGCAAAAGGGCTTATCGATCAGCGGGAGGTCCTGAGCAGTTCTTC	CASKRAYRSAGGPEQFF
TRBV6-1	many	.	TRBJ1-1	TGTGCCAGCAGTGCGCGTGGACCTGAAGCTTTCTTT	CASSARGPEAFF
TRBV20-1	many	TRBD2	TRBJ2-1	TGCAGTGCTAGAGGGTTGCTAGCGGGATACAATGAGCAGTTCTTC	CSARGLLAGYNEQFF
TRBV13	many	.	TRBJ2-1	TGTGCCAGCAGTATAATGACCAGCGGCTACAATGAGCAGTTCTTC	CASSIMTSGYNEQFF
TRBV4-2	many	.	TRBJ1-1	TGTGCCAGCAGCCAAGTGGTGGAGCAGGAAGCTTTCTTT	CASSQVVEQEAFF
TRBV28	many	TRBD2	TRBJ2-6	TGTGCCAGCAGTTTAGGACTAGCGGGATCCTCTGGGGCCAACGTCCTGACTTTC	CASSLGLAGSSGANVLTF
TRBV28	many	.	TRBJ1-1	TGTGCCAGCAGTTTACTGGGAACAGCTGAAGCTTTCTTT	CASSLLGTAEAFF
TRBV5-6	.	.	TRBJ2-2	TGTGCCAGCAGCTCGGGAGTTTCCGGGGAGCTGTTTTTT	CASSSGVSGELFF
TRBV28	many	.	TRBJ2-7	TGTGCCAGCACACCGAGCTCCTACGAGCAGTACTTC	CASTPSSYEQYF
TRBV6-1	many	TRBD1	TRBJ1-4	TGTGCCAGCAGCAGGGGGGGGAATGAAAAACTGTTTTTT	CASSRGGNEKLFF
TRBV6-5	many	TRBD2	TRBJ2-1	TGTGCCAGCAGTTACGGTACTAGCGGGAGCAATGAGCAGTTCTTC	CASSYGTSGSNEQFF
TRBV6-1	.	TRBD2	TRBJ2-5	TGTGCCAGCACAAACGGGAGGGAAGAGACCCAGTACTTC	CASTNGREETQYF
TRBV7-2	.	.	TRBJ2-3	TGTGCCAGCAGCAAAAGGGGAGGGGGCGGGAATACGCAGTATTTT	CASSKRGGGGNTQYF